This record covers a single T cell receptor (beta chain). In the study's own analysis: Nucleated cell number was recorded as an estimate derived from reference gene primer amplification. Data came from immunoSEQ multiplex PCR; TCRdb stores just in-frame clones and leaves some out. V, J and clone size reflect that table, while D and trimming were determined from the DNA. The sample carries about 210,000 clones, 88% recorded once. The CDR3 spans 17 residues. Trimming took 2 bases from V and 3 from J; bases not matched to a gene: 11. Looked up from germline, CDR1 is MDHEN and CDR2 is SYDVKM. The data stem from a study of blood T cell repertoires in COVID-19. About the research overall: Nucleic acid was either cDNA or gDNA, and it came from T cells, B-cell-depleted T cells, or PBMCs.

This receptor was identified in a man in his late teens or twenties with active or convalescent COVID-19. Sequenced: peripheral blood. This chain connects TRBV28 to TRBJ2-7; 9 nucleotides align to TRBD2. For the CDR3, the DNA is TGTGCCAGCAGTTTACCTCGGGGACTAGCCGGCGACTACGAGCAGTACTTC. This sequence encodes CASSLPRGLAGDYEQYF.